This note documents a single TCR beta chain sequence. The antigen remains unidentified. Using immunoSEQ multiplex PCR, the repertoire was profiled, and TCRdb retains in-frame clones only, with some absent. The table has under 300,000 clones, over 85% seen once. The data stem from a study of T cell responses to AZD1222 COVID-19 vaccine. General study findings and limits: Of the AZD1222 recipients, only five or six were seropositive at baseline.

The TCR sequence derives from an adult in good health. This specimen consisted of peripheral blood, obtained on day 0 of AZD1222 vaccination.

The CDR3 here is CASSESGANYGYTF. In DNA, the CDR3 is TGCGCCAGCAGTGAGTCAGGGGCTAACTATGGCTACACCTTC. V usage is TRBV10-2 and J usage is TRBJ1-2; TRBD1 might be the D (5 bases). The CDR3 is 14 residues long. Trimming stripped 0 bases from V and 0 bases from J, with 5 bases between. Germline-derived CDR1 and CDR2 are WSHSY and SAAADI.